This T cell receptor beta chain was identified in a study of T-cell reconstitution after alpha-beta-depleted transplantation in children. Germline V gives CDR1 LGHNT, CDR2 FRNRAP. V gave up 2 bases and J gave up 9 bases, with 13 bases separating them. The CDR3 consists of 13 residues. Preparation of the TCRbeta library involved a method that used unique molecular identifiers. TCRdb processed the PCR reads anew with MiXCR; each CDR3 protein has one entry. The repertoire has about 610,000 distinct CDR3 sequences, under 12% of them found once; the top ten carry 4%. The specimen comprised PBMCs from the stem cell graft donor, sampled from the stem cell graft. This sequence was found in a human donor who donated a stem cell graft to a child with acute myeloid leukemia. This sequence joins TRBV12-5 and TRBJ1-2; a possible D gene is TRBD1 (6 bases). The CDR3 DNA follows: TGTGCTAGTGGTTTGTTACAGGGTAAAAGCTACACCTTC. Amino acid sequence: CASGLLQGKSYTF.